One and the same sample provided the 14 T cell receptor beta chains below, sequenced in a study of T-cell reconstitution after alpha-beta-depleted transplantation in children. During its preparation, the TCRbeta library received unique molecular identifiers. TCRdb itself ran the PCR reads through MiXCR, one entry per CDR3 protein. The profile shows 440,000 or so distinct CDR3 sequences, roughly two fifths of them singletons. The sample was PBMCs, taken before TCRalphabeta/CD19-depleted stem cell transplant. The source of these receptors is a girl aged 2 to 10 with aplastic anemia, due to receive a stem cell transplant.

This clonotype was seen ten or more times. The chain is built from TRBV12-3 or TRBV12-4 and TRBJ2-1, with 11 bases lining up with TRBD2. The junction had 6 bases not matched to a gene; V was cut back by 5 bases and J by 3 bases. The CDR3 totals 16 residues. For the CDR3, the DNA is TGTGCCAGCAGTCACACCCTAGCGGGAGGCTACAATGAGCAGTTCTTC. This gives the protein CASSHTLAGGYNEQFF.

V gene TRBV20-1 combines with J gene TRBJ1-5, with unresolved D. Germline values: CDR1 DFQATT, CDR2 SNEGSKA (reference sequence). Trimming removed 4 bases from V and 5 bases from J, with 15 bases in between. The CDR3 runs 14 residues. Here the CDR3 reads CSATREALDQPQHF. CDR3 coding DNA: TGCAGTGCTACACGGGAGGCATTGGATCAGCCCCAGCATTTT.

The chain links TRBV20-1 to TRBJ1-1, with TRBD1 matching over 9 bases. The CDR3 is made up of 11 amino acids. Germline V CDR1 and CDR2: DFQATT, SNEGSKA (reference sequence). J was trimmed by 7 bases and V by 6 bases; bases with no gene match: 3. The CDR3 loop is CSATTGGEAFF. CDR3 DNA: TGCAGTGCGACGACAGGGGGTGAAGCTTTCTTT.

This clonotype has a handful of counts. This chain connects TRBV5-5 to TRBJ2-4; tentatively, D is TRBD1 or TRBD2 (5 bases each). CDR3 length equals 17 residues. The V end was cut by 1 base, the J end by 2 bases, with 16 bases between. CDR1 and CDR2 from the germline V gene are SGHKS and YYEKEE (reference sequence). CDR3 coding DNA: TGTGCCAGCAGCTTGAATGGGGCCCGAGGGTCCAAAAACATTCAGTACTTC. As protein: CASSLNGARGSKNIQYF.

This clonotype occurred many times. The V gene is TRBV28, the J gene TRBJ2-5, with 12 nucleotides matching TRBD2. With 5 bases clipped from V and 3 bases from J, the junction kept 4 bases outside the gene matches. The CDR3 runs to 15 residues. The germline CDR1 and CDR2 sequences are MDHEN and SYDVKM. As DNA, the CDR3 is TGTGCCAGCAGTCCACGACTAGCGGGAGAAGAGACCCAGTACTTC. It is translated as CASSPRLAGEETQYF.

The rearrangement joins TRBV5-6 to TRBJ2-5; weak D call: TRBD2 (5 bases). The germline gives CDR1 SGHDT, CDR2 YYEEEE. This CDR3 is 14 amino acids long. V was clipped by 2 bases and J by 3 bases, with 11 bases between them. The CDR3 region is CASSFGAGKETQYF. CDR3 sequence (DNA): TGTGCCAGCAGCTTTGGTGCGGGTAAAGAGACCCAGTACTTC.

The rearrangement joins TRBV14 to TRBJ2-7; perhaps D is TRBD1 or TRBD2 (5 bases each). Trimming stripped 4 bases from V and 4 bases from J, with 14 bases between. CDR1 SGHDN and CDR2 FVKESK come from the germline V gene. This CDR3 has 14 residues. The CDR3 protein is CASSPIWDGYEQYF. The CDR3 nucleotides are TGTGCCAGCAGCCCAATCTGGGACGGTTACGAGCAGTACTTC.

This clonotype was observed a handful of times. The rearrangement links TRBV20-1 to TRBJ1-3; D gene unclear. Germline assignment: CDR1 DFQATT and CDR2 SNEGSKA (reference sequence). The CDR3 runs to 16 residues. Trimming shortened V by 1 base and J by 0 bases, and 13 bases separated the two germline ends. The CDR3 DNA sequence: TGCAGTGCTAGAGTCGTACAGTCGCCCTCTGGAAACACCATATATTTT. This codes for CSARVVQSPSGNTIYF.

The chain couples TRBV20-1 to TRBJ1-2, with D uncertain. This CDR3 spans 16 amino acids. Germline-derived CDR1 and CDR2 are DFQATT and SNEGSKA (reference sequence). The germline V and J ends were trimmed by 0 bases and 4 bases, with 18 bases remaining between them. This CDR3 reads CSARDQTGEIRYGYTF. CDR3 nucleotide sequence: TGCAGTGCTAGAGATCAGACGGGCGAGATACGCTATGGCTACACCTTC.

The chain uses TRBV4-3 and TRBJ2-4, with TRBD2 as a possible D gene (7 bases). Per the germline V gene, CDR1 is LGHNA and CDR2 is YSLEER. Trimming shortened V by 4 bases and J by 0 bases, and 19 bases separated the two germline ends. The CDR3 runs 18 residues. The chain's CDR3 is CASSPFGWGGQAKNIQYF. CDR3 in DNA: TGCGCCAGCAGCCCGTTTGGTTGGGGGGGACAAGCCAAAAACATTCAGTACTTC.

V and J are TRBV5-1 and TRBJ2-1; no reliable D call. The germline CDR1 and CDR2 sequences are SGHRS and YFSETQ. The CDR3 has 16 residues. V was shortened by 0 bases and J by 2 bases, with 12 bases between the two germline ends. CDR3 coding DNA: TGCGCCAGCAGCTTGGAGCCCGGCGGCGCCTACAATGAGCAGTTCTTC. This encodes CASSLEPGGAYNEQFF.

This clonotype turned up a few times. This rearrangement joins TRBV20-1 to TRBJ2-7, with 9 bases that match TRBD2. V was pared by 2 bases and J by 2 bases, with 7 bases of the junction left unmatched. The CDR3 length is 15 residues. From germline, CDR1 is DFQATT and CDR2 SNEGSKA (reference sequence). The CDR3, as DNA: TGCAGTGCTAGAAGTAGCGGGAGTTCCCCCTACGAGCAGTACTTC. It specifies CSARSSGSSPYEQYF.

There are a few counts of this clonotype. The genes are TRBV30 and TRBJ2-2; 7 nucleotides align to TRBD2. The CDR3 extends over 13 amino acids. Germline CDR1 and CDR2: GTSNPN and SVGIG (reference sequence). J was trimmed by 1 base and V by 4 bases; bases with no gene match: 0. CDR3 DNA: TGTGCCTGGACTAGCGGGAACACCGGGGAGCTGTTTTTT. It yields the protein CAWTSGNTGELFF.

The gene calls are TRBV7-2 and TRBJ2-3; D gene ambiguous. The germline gives CDR1 SGHTA, CDR2 FQGNSA. This CDR3 region has 12 residues. Trimming removed 5 bases from V and 4 bases from J, with 7 bases in between. CDR3 residues: CASSRSPDTQYF. The CDR3 bases are TGTGCCAGCAGCAGGAGCCCAGATACGCAGTATTTT.